Listed below are T cell receptor beta chains from one sample, sequenced in a study of early T cells in non-severe SARS-CoV-2 infection. Each CDR3 protein gets one entry after TCRdb re-called the 5' RACE reads with MiXCR. The data contain roughly 26,000 distinct CDR3 sequences, 4.5% to 5.5% of them singletons. Sequencing was carried out using whole blood. Receptors originate from an adult who was a healthcare worker with PCR-confirmed SARS-CoV-2 infection or an uninfected control (not recorded which). The CDR3 runs from the conserved cysteine through the conserved F or W. A D gene is named only where the DNA matches it firmly. Clone size is given for some rows only: seen once, a few or many times, or a class if the clone is expanded.

CDR3 length | clone size | J gene | V gene | D gene | CDR3 protein | CDR3 DNA
13 | many | TRBJ2-3 | TRBV6-2/TRBV6-3 | . | CASSSVVAARGYF | TGTGCCAGCAGTTCAGTGGTGGCAGCTCGGGGGTATTTT
12 | few | TRBJ2-4 | TRBV6-2/TRBV6-3 | . | CASSSGFNIQYF | TGTGCCAGCAGTAGCGGATTCAACATTCAGTACTTC
15 | many | TRBJ2-2 | TRBV4-1 | TRBD1 | CASSARTGNTGELFF | TGCGCCAGCAGCGCCCGGACAGGGAACACCGGGGAGCTGTTTTTT
14 | . | TRBJ1-4 | TRBV29-1 | . | CSVEGQPDGEKLFF | TGCAGCGTTGAAGGGCAGCCGGATGGTGAAAAACTGTTTTTT
16 | many | TRBJ2-3 | TRBV24-1 | . | CATSDSTAAGSDTQYF | TGTGCCACCAGTGACTCAACGGCCGCAGGGTCAGATACGCAGTATTTT
14 | many | TRBJ1-6 | TRBV3-1 | . | CASSPGRGMRPLHF | TGTGCCAGCAGTCCCGGACGGGGGATGCGGCCCCTCCACTTT
14 | many | TRBJ2-5 | TRBV11-2 | . | CASSSVGSQETQYF | TGTGCCAGCAGCTCCGTAGGCTCACAAGAGACCCAGTACTTC
13 | many | TRBJ2-3 | TRBV6-5 | . | CVSEGGREDTQYF | TGTGTGTCAGAAGGGGGACGGGAAGATACGCAGTATTTT
15 | few | TRBJ2-7 | TRBV30 | . | CAWSVLGGGSYEQYF | TGTGCCTGGAGTGTATTAGGGGGTGGCTCCTACGAGCAGTACTTC
13 | . | TRBJ2-5 | TRBV5-4 | TRBD1 | CASSKGQQETQYF | TGTGCCAGCAGCAAGGGACAGCAAGAGACCCAGTACTTC
15 | many | TRBJ2-5 | TRBV7-3 | TRBD2 | CASSPQRTSGETQYF | TGTGCCAGCAGCCCCCAAAGGACTAGCGGGGAGACCCAGTACTTC
14 | many | TRBJ2-2 | TRBV3-1 | . | CASSTGQNTGELFF | TGTGCCAGCAGCACCGGGCAGAACACCGGGGAGCTGTTTTTT
15 | many | TRBJ1-4 | TRBV6-5 | TRBD1 | CASSAGQGQHEKLFF | TGTGCCAGCAGTGCCGGACAGGGACAGCATGAAAAACTGTTTTTT
14 | many | TRBJ2-1 | TRBV7-9 | . | CASSFSGPSNEQFF | TGTGCCAGCAGCTTTTCGGGACCGAGCAATGAGCAGTTCTTC